The 5 T cell receptor beta chains below all came from one sample that was sequenced in a study of T-cell memory formation after mild COVID-19. One entry per CDR3 protein, called by TCRdb with MiXCR from the 5' RACE reads. The table has roughly 380,000 distinct CDR3 sequences, 25% to 30% seen once. Sequences were obtained from PBMCs or a T cell subset sorted from them (not recorded which). Source of these receptors: an adult woman who had mild COVID-19 (a few samples of this study predate the infection). Cell type and time point are not known.

This rearrangement joins TRBV12-3 or TRBV12-4 to TRBJ1-5; no reliable D call. The V and J ends lost 5 bases and 1 base respectively, with 12 bases between them. There are 15 residues in the CDR3. CDR3 region: CASSPDGLSNQPQHF. In DNA, the CDR3 is TGTGCCAGCAGTCCAGACGGACTGAGCAATCAGCCCCAGCATTTT.

This clonotype has a handful of counts. The CDR3 DNA sequence: TGCGCCAGCAGCTCGACCGGGACCATCTCCTACGAGCAGTACTTC. Its protein is CASSSTGTISYEQYF. This sequence joins TRBV5-1 and TRBJ2-7; D tentatively fits TRBD1 or TRBD2 (5 bases each). The length of the CDR3 is 15 residues. The V end lost 3 bases, the J end lost 0 bases, and 13 bases lay between the germline ends. The germline V gene has CDR1 SGHRS and CDR2 YFSETQ.

The chain employs TRBV20-1 and TRBJ1-2; unclear D gene. Germline values: CDR1 DFQATT, CDR2 SNEGSKA (reference sequence). This CDR3 is built from 12 residues. Trimming took off 1 base at V and 5 bases at J, with 8 bases between the two ends. The CDR3 loop reads CSARGQEYGYTF. The CDR3 coding sequence is TGCAGTGCTAGAGGACAAGAGTATGGCTACACCTTC.

This clonotype was seen a handful of times. This chain links TRBV12-3 or TRBV12-4 with TRBJ1-5; TRBD1 is a possible D gene (6 bases). This CDR3 region has 16 residues. V was trimmed by 7 bases and J by 1 base, leaving 17 bases between them. The CDR3, as DNA: TGTGCCAGCAAACCTACAGGGTCCCTAAGCAATCAGCCCCAGCATTTT. This gives the protein CASKPTGSLSNQPQHF.

This chain connects TRBV6-4 to TRBJ1-5, with D possibly matching TRBD1 (5 bases). This CDR3 spans 13 amino acids. In germline, CDR1 is MRHNA, CDR2 SNTAGT. The V gene lost 0 bases and the J gene lost 8 bases, with 8 bases spanning the gap. CDR3 amino acids: CASSDSSREPQHF. In nucleotides, the CDR3 is TGTGCCAGCAGTGACTCGAGCAGGGAGCCCCAGCATTTT.